Detailed here is one TCR beta chain. CDR1 and CDR2 from the germline V gene are LGHDT and YNNKEL (reference sequence). V dropped 6 bases and J dropped 4; count of bases not matched to a gene: 6. CDR3 size: 14 residues. The data belong to a study of blood T cell repertoires in COVID-19. Looking at the study overall: Specimens from acute and convalescent COVID-19 originated in the United States, Italy and Spain.

In the study's own analysis: For nucleated cells, counts were estimated from reference gene primer amplification. TCRdb keeps only in-frame clones here, not all; method: immunoSEQ multiplex PCR. V, J and clone size are taken as reported in that table, and D and trimming were inferred from the DNA itself. The sample lists fewer than 130,000 clones; about 88% were seen once. This clonotype was obtained from a woman between 45 and 65 years old with acute or convalescent COVID-19. The chain is built from TRBV3-1 (or the pseudogene TRBV3-2) and TRBJ1-1, with TRBD1 matching over 9 bases. Input material: peripheral blood. The CDR3 nucleotides read TGTGCCAGCAGAGCGGGACAGGGCCTCACTGAAGCTTTCTTT. Its protein is CASRAGQGLTEAFF.